Listed here are 4 T cell receptor beta chains from one sample, sequenced in a study of early T cells in non-severe SARS-CoV-2 infection. TCRdb reprocessed the 5' RACE reads with MiXCR, giving one entry per CDR3 protein. The table lists 60,000 to 65,000 distinct CDR3 sequences, roughly a tenth of them singletons. The sequenced material came from whole blood. These receptors all stem from an adult who was a healthcare worker with PCR-confirmed SARS-CoV-2 infection or an uninfected control (not recorded which).

The chain couples TRBV5-6 to TRBJ1-4; D may be TRBD1 (5 bases). The germline gives CDR1 SGHDT, CDR2 YYEEEE. V lost 2 bases and J 9 bases, leaving 11 bases between the germline ends. This CDR3 contains 13 residues. The CDR3 sequence is CASSFGRGKKLFF. In DNA form, the CDR3 reads TGTGCCAGCAGCTTCGGACGGGGGAAAAAACTGTTTTTT.

The CDR3 bases are TGCGCCAGCAGTGAGGCGATTGGGGAGACCCAGTACTTC. It specifies CASSEAIGETQYF. The chain uses TRBV10-1 and TRBJ2-5; no reliable D call. V lost 2 bases to trimming and J lost 5 bases, with 9 bases between them. The CDR3 is made up of 13 amino acids. The germline V gene has CDR1 WNHNN and CDR2 SYGVQD (reference sequence).

This clonotype was detected a few times. V gene TRBV28 combines with J gene TRBJ1-5, with D maybe TRBD1 (6 bases). This CDR3 has 12 amino acids. Trimming shortened V by 6 bases and J by 5 bases, and 8 bases separated the two germline ends. CDR1 is MDHEN, CDR2 SYDVKM, per germline. DNA of the CDR3: TGTGCCAGCAGCGACAGGTATCAGCCCCAGCATTTT. Amino acid sequence: CASSDRYQPQHF.

The chain joins TRBV11-2 to TRBJ1-6; D may be TRBD1 (5 bases). The V gene's germline CDR1 is SGHAT and CDR2 FQNNGV. This CDR3 has 14 amino acids. V was cut by 0 bases and J by 10 bases, with 10 bases left in between. Here the CDR3 DNA reads TGTGCCAGCAGCTTAGAGGGCCAGGGCTCACCCCTCCACTTT. Its translation: CASSLEGQGSPLHF. Combining the CDR3 with reference TRBV11-2 and TRBJ1-6 gives the whole variable domain EAGVAQSPRYKIIEKRQSVAFWCNPISGHATLYWYQQILGQGPKLLIQFQNNGVVDDSQLPKDRFSAERLKGVDSTLKIQPAKLEDSAVYLCASSLEGQGSPLHFGNGTRLTVT.